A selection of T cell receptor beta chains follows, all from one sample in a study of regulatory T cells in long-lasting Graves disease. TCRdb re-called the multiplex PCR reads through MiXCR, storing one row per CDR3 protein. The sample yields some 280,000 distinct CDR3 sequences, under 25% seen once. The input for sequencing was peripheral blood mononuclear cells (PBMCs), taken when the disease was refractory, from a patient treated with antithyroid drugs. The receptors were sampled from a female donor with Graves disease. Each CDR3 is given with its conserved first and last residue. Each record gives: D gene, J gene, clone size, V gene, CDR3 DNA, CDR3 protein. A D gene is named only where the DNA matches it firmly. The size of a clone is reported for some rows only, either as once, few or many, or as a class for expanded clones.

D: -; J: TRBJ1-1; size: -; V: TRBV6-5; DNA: TGTGCCAGCAGTTACTCTTGGGAGACTGAAGCTTTCTTT; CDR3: CASSYSWETEAFF
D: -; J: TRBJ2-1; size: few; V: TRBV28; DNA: TGTGCCAGCAGTTTAGGGCTAGCGAGAAATGAGCAGTTCTTC; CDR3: CASSLGLARNEQFF
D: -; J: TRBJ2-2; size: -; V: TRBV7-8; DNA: TGTGCCAGCAGCTTGTTCAGCCCAAACACCGGGGAGCTGTTTTTT; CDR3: CASSLFSPNTGELFF
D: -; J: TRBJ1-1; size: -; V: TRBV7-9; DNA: TGTGCCAGCGAGAGGGCGCTGGGGAACACTGAAGCTTTCTTT; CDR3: CASERALGNTEAFF
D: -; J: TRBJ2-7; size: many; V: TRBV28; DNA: TGTGCCAGCAGTTTCAACGCCGAGCAGTACTTC; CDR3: CASSFNAEQYF
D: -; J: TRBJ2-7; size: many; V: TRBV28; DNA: TGTGCCAGCAGTTTAACTCAGTGGGAGCCCTCCTACGAGCAGTACTTC; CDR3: CASSLTQWEPSYEQYF
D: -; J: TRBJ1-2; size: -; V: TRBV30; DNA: TGTGCCTGGAGACAGGGCTTCTATGGCTACACCTTC; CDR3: CAWRQGFYGYTF
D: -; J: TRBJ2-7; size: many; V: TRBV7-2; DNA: TGTGCCAGCAGCTTAGCGGGGTCAGGCAGATTGTACTTC; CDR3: CASSLAGSGRLYF
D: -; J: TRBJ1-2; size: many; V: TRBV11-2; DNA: TGTGCCAGCAGCTCTGAAGGGGTTGAAGGCTACACCTTC; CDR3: CASSSEGVEGYTF
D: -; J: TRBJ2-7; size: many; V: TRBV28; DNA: TGTGCCAGCAGTTTGGGGCGCGGCGGACCCTCCTACGAGCAGTACTTC; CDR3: CASSLGRGGPSYEQYF
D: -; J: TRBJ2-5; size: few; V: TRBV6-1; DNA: TGTGCCAGCAAGAAGGAGGGCAGGGAGACCCAGTACTTC; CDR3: CASKKEGRETQYF
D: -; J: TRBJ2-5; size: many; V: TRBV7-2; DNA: TGTGCCAGCAGCCGCCTCTACGTGGGAGTAGGAGAGACCCAGTACTTC; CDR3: CASSRLYVGVGETQYF
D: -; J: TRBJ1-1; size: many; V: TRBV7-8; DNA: TGTGCCAGCAGCCCCCTCCCAGGGAGGACTGAAGCTTTCTTT; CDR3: CASSPLPGRTEAFF
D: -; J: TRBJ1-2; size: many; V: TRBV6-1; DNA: TGTGCCAGCAGTGAATGGGAAAAGGATGGCTACACCTTC; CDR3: CASSEWEKDGYTF
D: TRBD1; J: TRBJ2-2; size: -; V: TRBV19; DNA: TGTGCCAGTAGTCTACGGACAGGGGCCAGCGGGGAGCTGTTTTTT; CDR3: CASSLRTGASGELFF
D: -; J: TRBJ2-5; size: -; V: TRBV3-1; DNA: TGTGCCAGCAGCCAAGATCTAGCCGACGAGACCCAGTACTTC; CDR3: CASSQDLADETQYF
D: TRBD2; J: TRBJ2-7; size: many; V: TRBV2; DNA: TGTGCCAGCAGGATTAGCGGGAGTCCTACCTACGAGCAGTACTTC; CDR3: CASRISGSPTYEQYF
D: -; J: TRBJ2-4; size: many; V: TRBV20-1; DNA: TGCAGTGCCAGCCGGGGAGAAAACATTCAGTACTTC; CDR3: CSASRGENIQYF
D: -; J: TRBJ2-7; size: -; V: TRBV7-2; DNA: TGTGCCAGCAGCTCATCCGGAACCGTAGGTGAGCAGTACTTC; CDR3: CASSSSGTVGEQYF
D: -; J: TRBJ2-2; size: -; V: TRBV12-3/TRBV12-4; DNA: TGTGCCAGCAGTTTTGGTTGGTACGGGGAGCTGTTTTTT; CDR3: CASSFGWYGELFF
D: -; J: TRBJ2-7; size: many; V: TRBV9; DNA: TGTGCCAGCAGCGTAGTTTCGCAGTCGAGCTCCTACGAGCAGTACTTC; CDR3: CASSVVSQSSSYEQYF
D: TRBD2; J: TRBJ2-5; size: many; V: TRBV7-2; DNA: TGTGCCAGCAGCTTAGGGTCCCTTAGCGGGAGAGGGCGAGGGGAGACCCAGTACTTC; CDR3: CASSLGSLSGRGRGETQYF
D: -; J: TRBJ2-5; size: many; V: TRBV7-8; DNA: TGTGCCAGCAGCAACCCGACGGGGAAAGAGACCCAGTACTTC; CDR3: CASSNPTGKETQYF
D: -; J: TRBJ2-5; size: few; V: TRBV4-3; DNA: TGCGCCAGCAGCCAATCGGGAGTAGAGACCCAGTACTTC; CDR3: CASSQSGVETQYF
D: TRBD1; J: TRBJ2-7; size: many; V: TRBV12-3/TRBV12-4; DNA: TGTGCCAGCAGCAGAACAGGGGTGCAAGAGGAGCAGTACTTC; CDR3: CASSRTGVQEEQYF
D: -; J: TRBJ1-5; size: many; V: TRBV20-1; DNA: TGCAGTGCTGCCCTGGGGGGGCAGGGTCAGCCCCAGCATTTT; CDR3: CSAALGGQGQPQHF
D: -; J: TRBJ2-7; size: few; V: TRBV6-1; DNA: TGTGCCAGCAGTGGCAACGGACGGCCCTCCTACGAGCAGTACTTC; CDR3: CASSGNGRPSYEQYF
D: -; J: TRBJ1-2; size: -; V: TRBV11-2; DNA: TGTGCCAGCAGCTTAGATCTCTGGGTCGGGGCCTATGGCTACACCTTC; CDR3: CASSLDLWVGAYGYTF
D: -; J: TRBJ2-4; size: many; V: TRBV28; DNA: TGTGCCAGCAGAGGGGTCAATGGGCCAAACATTCAGTACTTC; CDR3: CASRGVNGPNIQYF
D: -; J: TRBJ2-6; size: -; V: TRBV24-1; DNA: TGTGCCACCAGTGATTCCCCCCTAACAGGGTCGAGTTCCGGGGCCAACGTCCTGACTTTC; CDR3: CATSDSPLTGSSSGANVLTF
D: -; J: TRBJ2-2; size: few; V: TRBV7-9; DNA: TGTGCCAGCAGCTTAATTGGTGTTTCGGGGGAGCTGTTTTTT; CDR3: CASSLIGVSGELFF
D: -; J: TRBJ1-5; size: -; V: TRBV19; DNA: TGTGCCAGTAGTCCCTTTGGGGGGAGCAATCAGCCCCAGCATTTT; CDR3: CASSPFGGSNQPQHF
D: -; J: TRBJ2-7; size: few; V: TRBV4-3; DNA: TGCGCCAGCAGCCAAGATCAGGACTACTCCTACGAGCAGTACTTC; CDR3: CASSQDQDYSYEQYF
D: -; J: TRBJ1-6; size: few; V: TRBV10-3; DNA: TGTGCCATCAGTGCCCCCGGGGGTTCACCCCTCCACTTT; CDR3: CAISAPGGSPLHF
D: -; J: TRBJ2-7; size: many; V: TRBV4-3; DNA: TGCGCCAGCAGCCAAGATGATCTTGGCTCCTACGAGCAGTACTTC; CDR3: CASSQDDLGSYEQYF
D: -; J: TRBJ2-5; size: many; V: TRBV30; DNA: TGTGCCTGGAGTCCGGGGGAGACCCAGTACTTC; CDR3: CAWSPGETQYF
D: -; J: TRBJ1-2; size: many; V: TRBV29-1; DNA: TGCAGCGTTGATGCCGATGGCTACACCTTC; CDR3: CSVDADGYTF